This T cell receptor (beta chain) was found in a study of T-cell reconstitution after alpha-beta-depleted transplantation in children. The V gene's germline CDR1 is SGHKS and CDR2 YYEKEE (reference sequence). This CDR3 comprises 12 residues. V was shortened by 2 bases and J by 4 bases, with 6 bases between the two germline ends. TCRbeta library construction was performed incorporating unique molecular identifiers. Using its own MiXCR run on the PCR reads, TCRdb lists one record per CDR3 protein. The table shows about 640,000 distinct CDR3 sequences, with roughly 17% occurring only once. At least ten counts were recorded for this clonotype.

The V gene is TRBV5-5, the J gene TRBJ2-5; no firm D call. Source: PBMCs from the stem cell graft donor, taken from the stem cell graft. The origin of this receptor is a human donor who donated a stem cell graft to a child with acute myeloid leukemia. The CDR3 spells CASSLWVETQYF. In nucleotides, the CDR3 is TGTGCCAGCAGCTTATGGGTAGAGACCCAGTACTTC.